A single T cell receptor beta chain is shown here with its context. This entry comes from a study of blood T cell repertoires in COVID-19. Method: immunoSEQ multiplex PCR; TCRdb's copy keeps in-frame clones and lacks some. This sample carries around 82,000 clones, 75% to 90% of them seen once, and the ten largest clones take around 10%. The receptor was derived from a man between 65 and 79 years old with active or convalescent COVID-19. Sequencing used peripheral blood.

Here the CDR3 DNA reads TGTGCCAGCAGCTCTCAAACAGGGTTCCACGAGCAGTACTTC. Encoded protein: CASSSQTGFHEQYF. The J gene is TRBJ2-7, the V gene TRBV7-6, with a tentative D call TRBD1 (6 bases). The CDR3 consists of 14 residues. From germline, CDR1 is SGHVS and CDR2 FNYEAQ. With 4 bases removed from V and 5 bases from J, the gap between germline ends came to 15 bases.